Below, 25 T cell receptor beta chains from the same sample are listed, as sequenced in a study of Ad26.COV2.S vaccination and SARS-CoV-2 variants. Using immunoSEQ multiplex PCR, the repertoire was profiled, and TCRdb retains in-frame clones only, with some absent. The sample comprises some 640,000 clones, more than 70% of which are singletons, and over 1.3% rests with the top ten. Treatment given: around 19 received Ad26.COV2.S at low or high dose, single or two shots; about 5 received placebo; per-sample allocation not given. Sampling was done on day 63 after the first vaccine or placebo injection. The source was peripheral blood, collected in a trial of Ad26.COV2.S vaccine versus placebo. The origin of the receptors is a person aged 18-60 years who received the Ad26.COV2.S COVID-19 vaccine or a placebo.

The chain couples TRBV19 to TRBJ2-7; 8 bases map to TRBD1. V gave up 3 bases and J gave up 7 bases; unmatched junction bases: 8. The germline V gene encodes CDR1 LNHDA and CDR2 SQIVND (reference sequence). The CDR3 is made up of 14 amino acids. The CDR3: CASSIWGQVNEQYF. The DNA of the CDR3 is TGTGCCAGTAGTATCTGGGGACAGGTAAATGAGCAGTACTTC.

This clone was seen just once. Other DNA sequences in this sample translate to the same CDR3. The chain carries TRBV7-9 and TRBJ2-3; D gene uncertain. The CDR3 extends over 12 amino acids. The V and J ends lost 2 bases and 0 bases respectively, with 0 bases between them. Germline V gives CDR1 SEHNR, CDR2 FQNEAQ (reference sequence). The CDR3 is CASSLSTDTQYF. CDR3 sequence (DNA): TGTGCCAGCAGCTTAAGCACAGATACGCAGTATTTT.

The chain is built from TRBV5-1 and TRBJ2-1; unclear D gene. Germline CDR1 is SGHRS and CDR2 is YFSETQ. The CDR3 length is 15 residues. V lost 0 bases and J 2 bases, leaving 9 bases between the germline ends. CDR3 in DNA: TGCGCCAGCAGCTTGGAAGGAATTGCCTACAATGAGCAGTTCTTC. This encodes CASSLEGIAYNEQFF.

This chain uses TRBV10-1 with TRBJ2-7; D call uncertain. The CDR3 extends over 19 amino acids. The V gene lost 7 bases and the J gene lost 0 bases, with 28 bases spanning the gap. Germline CDR1 and CDR2: WNHNN and SYGVQD (reference sequence). The CDR3 sequence is CASTKFPSPFRVGSYEQYF. CDR3 sequence (DNA): TGCGCCAGCACCAAGTTCCCCTCCCCGTTCCGGGTGGGCTCCTACGAGCAGTACTTC.

V and J are TRBV5-5 and TRBJ2-1, with TRBD2 as a possible D gene (5 bases). The CDR3 sequence is 14 residues long. Germline V gene lookup returns CDR1 SGHKS and CDR2 YYEKEE (reference sequence). V was shortened by 3 bases and J by 8 bases, with 15 bases between the two germline ends. CDR3 sequence (DNA): TGTGCCAGCAGCTCGGTTCGGGGTGGCCATGAGCAGTTCTTC. It encodes CASSSVRGGHEQFF.

V usage is TRBV6-5 and J usage is TRBJ1-1, with D perhaps TRBD1 (6 bases). The CDR3 sequence is 14 residues long. The germline V and J ends were trimmed by 8 bases and 0 bases, with 13 bases remaining between them. CDR1 and CDR2 from the germline V gene are MNHEY and SVGAGI. The CDR3 reads CASHRVGMNTEAFF. The CDR3 nucleotides read TGTGCCAGCCACAGGGTTGGCATGAACACTGAAGCTTTCTTT.

The rearrangement joins TRBV18 to TRBJ2-5; unclear D gene. V dropped 0 bases and J dropped 2 bases, with 7 bases sitting between them. CDR3 size: 14 residues. CDR1 and CDR2 from the germline V gene are KGHSH and LQKENI. CDR3 in amino acids: CASSPPSEQETQYF. The CDR3 DNA follows: TGTGCCAGCTCACCACCGAGCGAGCAAGAGACCCAGTACTTC.

This clone was recorded once. The chain uses TRBV7-4 and TRBJ2-1; unclear D gene. Trimming stripped 3 bases from V and 4 bases from J, with 13 bases between. Germline V lookup: CDR1 SGHVT, CDR2 SQSDAQ. This CDR3 has 15 residues. Written as DNA, the CDR3 is TGTGCCAGCAGCTTTTACGTCAAGAAATACAATGAGCAGTTCTTC. It is translated as CASSFYVKKYNEQFF.

This clone was recorded a few times. This sample also contains other DNA sequences that code for the same CDR3. The chain combines TRBV7-2 with TRBJ1-1; D remains ambiguous. The CDR3 contains 12 residues. CDR1 is SGHTA and CDR2 is FQGNSA in the germline V gene. The V end was cut by 0 bases, the J end by 10 bases, with 9 bases between. CDR3 coding DNA: TGTGCCAGCAGCTTAGCTACCGGAGGAGCTTTCTTT. This gives the protein CASSLATGGAFF.

This clone was seen a handful of times. Additional DNA sequences in this sample encode the identical CDR3. V is TRBV18 and J is TRBJ2-7, with TRBD1 identical over 9 bases. Per the germline V gene, CDR1 is KGHSH and CDR2 is LQKENI. This CDR3 contains 15 residues. With 0 bases clipped from V and 2 bases from J, the junction kept 2 bases outside the gene matches. The CDR3 nucleotides are TGTGCCAGCTCACCACCGGGACAGGGTGCCTACGAGCAGTACTTC. It codes for CASSPPGQGAYEQYF.

The CDR3 DNA reads TGTGCCAGCAGCTTAGAACTTCCCTCGAGCGAGCAGTACTTC. Residues: CASSLELPSSEQYF. The chain recombines TRBV7-2 with TRBJ2-7; D gene ambiguous. The CDR3 consists of 14 residues. Trimming left V 1 base short and J 6 bases short, with 13 bases between. The germline CDR1 and CDR2 sequences are SGHTA and FQGNSA.

The rearrangement uses TRBV2 and TRBJ1-1; possible D gene TRBD1, 5 bases. Germline CDR1 reads SNHLY; CDR2 reads FYNNEI. The CDR3 has 16 amino acids. Trimming left V 6 bases short and J 0 bases short, with 17 bases between. In DNA form, the CDR3 reads TGTGCCAGCAGGAGCGGGGAGGGGAGCATGAACACTGAAGCTTTCTTT. Translating gives CASRSGEGSMNTEAFF.

The chain uses TRBV10-1 and TRBJ2-1; 8 nucleotides line up with TRBD2. The CDR3 covers 15 residues. V shed 4 bases, J shed 5 bases, and the junction held 7 bases outside the gene matches. From germline, CDR1 is WNHNN and CDR2 SYGVQD (reference sequence). The CDR3 region is CASSGIAGPHNEQFF. In DNA, the CDR3 is TGCGCCAGCAGTGGAATAGCGGGACCCCACAATGAGCAGTTCTTC.

CDR3 sequence (DNA): TGTGCCATCAAACAGGGGGCCTACAATGAGCAGTTCTTC. This gives the protein CAIKQGAYNEQFF. This chain connects TRBV10-3 to TRBJ2-1; TRBD1 matches 8 bases. CDR1 is ENHRY and CDR2 is SYGVKD in the germline V gene. The CDR3 runs to 13 residues. The V segment lost 7 bases and the J segment 2 bases; nucleotides outside the gene matches: 1.

The chain combines TRBV7-3 with TRBJ2-5; no firm D call. The CDR3 extends over 16 amino acids. Germline CDR1 is SGHTA and CDR2 is FQGTGA. V was pared by 5 bases and J by 1 base, with 17 bases between. CDR3 loop: CASSHPPGSSQETQYF. For the CDR3, the DNA is TGTGCCAGCAGCCACCCCCCGGGCAGCTCCCAAGAGACCCAGTACTTC.

The chain joins TRBV27 to TRBJ1-5; 12 positions agree with TRBD1. Trimming took 4 bases from V and 6 from J; bases not matched to a gene: 10. From germline, CDR1 is MNHEY and CDR2 SMNVEV (reference sequence). The CDR3 is 17 residues long. The CDR3 is CASSSTGTGGAGQPQHF. Here the CDR3 DNA reads TGTGCCAGCAGTTCGACCGGGACAGGGGGCGCAGGTCAGCCCCAGCATTTT.

As concerns this clone: Compared with germline, one end of the junction differs, possibly owing to a read error. J is TRBJ2-3 and V is TRBV3-1 (or the pseudogene TRBV3-2); no definite D call. The CDR3 consists of 12 residues. Germline values: CDR1 LGHDT, CDR2 YNNKEL (reference sequence). CDR3 region: CASSQFLDKQYF. In nucleotides, the CDR3 is TGTGCCAGCAGCCAATTTCTAGATAAGCAGTATTTT.

This clone was seen a single time. This chain connects TRBV9 to TRBJ2-1; D is unresolved. Trimming removed 4 bases from V and 4 bases from J, with 9 bases in between. The CDR3 totals 13 residues. CDR1 and CDR2 (germline): SGDLS, YYNGEE. The CDR3 DNA follows: TGTGCCAGCAGCCCGACCTTGTACAATGAGCAGTTCTTC. It translates to CASSPTLYNEQFF.

The table lists this clone with a count of one. This chain connects TRBV3-1 (or the pseudogene TRBV3-2) to TRBJ2-7; 10 bases match TRBD2. The trim removed 4 bases at V and 5 bases at J, leaving 5 bases unmatched. The V gene's germline CDR1 is LGHDT and CDR2 YNNKEL (reference sequence). The CDR3 runs 14 residues. CDR3 sequence: CASSPTAGGDEQYF. The CDR3 DNA reads TGTGCCAGCAGCCCGACAGCGGGAGGGGACGAGCAGTACTTC.

The CDR3 DNA follows: TGTGCCAGCAGCCCCCAGACGGCAGGGACCATGCATGAGCAGTTCTTC. Protein product: CASSPQTAGTMHEQFF. The J gene is TRBJ2-1, the V gene TRBV7-6; possibly TRBD1 or TRBD2 for D (5 bases each). Germline V CDR1 and CDR2: SGHVS, FNYEAQ. The CDR3 length is 16 residues. V was pared by 5 bases and J by 8 bases, with 22 bases between.

CDR3 bases: TGTGCCAGCAGTTTCAATAATGGGGGCGAGCAGTACTTC. Its protein product is CASSFNNGGEQYF. The chain combines TRBV27 with TRBJ2-7, with D tentatively TRBD1 or TRBD2 (5 bases each). Trimming removed 3 bases from V and 6 bases from J, with 12 bases in between. The CDR3 spans 13 residues. CDR1 is MNHEY and CDR2 is SMNVEV in the germline V gene (reference sequence).

The V gene is TRBV25-1, the J gene TRBJ2-2; D may be TRBD1 or TRBD2 (6 bases each). Trimming took off 6 bases at V and 2 bases at J, with 16 bases between the two ends. Germline loops: CDR1 MGHDK, CDR2 SYGVNS. The CDR3 length is 16 residues. The CDR3 nucleotides are TGTGCCAGCAGCCTAGGGGGGCAGGGCAACACCGGGGAGCTGTTTTTT. Translated: CASSLGGQGNTGELFF.

This clone has more than one count but fewer than ten. CDR3 in amino acids: CASTGTGAYEQYF. The CDR3 region has the DNA TGTGCCAGCACTGGGACAGGGGCCTACGAGCAGTACTTC. The chain employs TRBV2 and TRBJ2-7, with TRBD1 matching over 10 bases. CDR1 is SNHLY and CDR2 is FYNNEI in the germline V gene. J was trimmed by 2 bases and V by 7 bases; bases with no gene match: 2. This CDR3 spans 13 amino acids.

This sequence joins TRBV19 and TRBJ1-3, with D possibly matching TRBD1 (5 bases). This CDR3 has 14 amino acids. Between the trimmed V and J ends, which lost 6 bases and 2 bases, there was a span of 11 bases. In germline, CDR1 is LNHDA, CDR2 SQIVND (reference sequence). This CDR3 reads CASRRGSTGNTIYF. The CDR3 DNA reads TGTGCCAGTAGGAGGGGAAGCACTGGAAACACCATATATTTT.

This sequence joins TRBV7-9 and TRBJ2-7; no definite D call. V was cut by 5 bases and J by 6 bases, with 8 bases left in between. There are 11 residues in the CDR3. From germline, CDR1 is SEHNR and CDR2 FQNEAQ (reference sequence). CDR3 in amino acids: CASSVTAEQYF. As DNA, the CDR3 is TGTGCCAGCAGCGTTACAGCCGAGCAGTACTTC.